The T cell receptor beta chain under discussion was sequenced for a study of somatic mutations in cytotoxic T cells in rheumatoid arthritis (TCRdb year 2017). At the level of the whole study: Patient peripheral blood (around 30 ml EDTA) was drawn right after diagnosis and before any treatment started. The median ages of the patient and control groups were essentially identical. In newly diagnosed rheumatoid arthritis without treatment, the study examined if expanded CD8+ T-cell clones harbor somatic mutations, relying on TCRB deep sequencing to characterize clonality. For 60 or so rheumatoid arthritis patients and 20 healthy controls, TCRB deep sequencing was carried out. A FACSAria II or Sony SH800 was used to flow-sort some V beta antibody-stained T-cell populations at nearly 100% purity, and TCRB sequencing was also done on sorted V beta1+ cells. The paper as a whole reports these results and caveats: The antigen targets of the expanded CD8+ clones were unknown, and absence from virus-specific databases did not rule out viral specificity. In 8 out of 65 patients, more than 20% of CD8+ cells belonged to the largest CD8+ clone, while several identical CD8+ TCRB sequences were shared between blood and synovial fluid. There was no significant difference in CD8+ T-cell clonality between rheumatoid arthritis patients and age-matched healthy controls. The slight underrepresentation of TRBV07 in patients was not corrected for multiple comparisons. CD8+ clonality increased with age in patients (Spearman r of about 0.45) but not in healthy controls.

CD4+ and CD8+ cells were isolated by positive magnetic bead selection on an AutoMACS, and purity was checked by flow cytometry. Clonal expansions were first screened by flow cytometry with a TCR V beta antibody panel, then characterized by TCRB deep sequencing of sorted CD8+ fractions. Peripheral blood mononuclear cells were obtained using density gradient separation with Ficoll-Paque PLUS. DNA was extracted from CD4-enriched, CD8-enriched or PBMC samples with Nucleospin Tissue or Tissue XS kits and quantified with a Qubit 2.0 fluorometer. Only a few counts were recorded for this clone. The antigen it recognizes is unknown. No quality values exist for individual bases; no much larger clone is one base distant. From a lookup of the germline V gene (reference sequence), CDR1 and CDR2 are LNHDA and SQIVND. V loses 6 bases, J loses 3 bases, and the germline ends lie 15 bases apart. The CDR3 goes from the cysteine to the phenylalanine over 15 residues. The DNA shown is the 45-base CDR3, in frame from base 1.

The immunoSEQ assay was applied to genomic DNA for TCRB CDR3 sequencing. The published analysis was carried out like this. Patient CD8+ clones larger than 1% were compared against published virus-specific TCRB sequences, and only a few matched. The analyses included only productive TCRB rearrangements. A clone was defined by a unique TCRB CDR3 sequence, and clonality was computed as a productive clonality index based on Shannon entropy. The template counts of each clone relative to the total templates per sample were used to calculate repertoire overlap between two samples. V-gene usage measured by flow cytometry correlated with TCRB sequencing V-gene usage, with a Spearman r of about 0.61. The clones in this table, taken by TCRdb from immuneACCESS, are in-frame only. Not every clone is retained; where verified, under half of the shortfall comes from an unresolved V gene, and the cause of the rest is unknown. V and J calls and clone size are given by that table; D and trimming were obtained from the DNA. This sample lists about 14,000 clones; around four fifths were detected once. The ten largest make up roughly 15% of the sample.

The TCR originated in an adult with rheumatoid arthritis. The chain uses TRBV19 and TRBJ1-5; the D gene cannot be named for sure. The sequenced sample consisted of CD8+ T cells sorted from blood. The CDR3 protein: CASRLRETFNQPQHF. DNA sequence: TGTGCCAGTAGGTTAAGGGAAACCTTCAATCAGCCCCAGCATTTT.